Shown below are 14 T cell receptor beta chains from a single sample sequenced in a study of T cell repertoires in cytomegalovirus infection. MiXCR, run by TCRdb on the reads, gives a single entry per CDR3 protein. The table has about 490,000 distinct CDR3 sequences, more than 15% seen once. Sequencing input: CD8+ T cells from PBMCs. The origin of the receptors is a human donor in good health (CMV status not recorded). Some clones in this sample may be carry-over from other donors' samples.

Only a few counts were recorded for this clonotype. The chain is built from TRBV19 and TRBJ1-1; no firm D call. Trimming removed 1 base from V and 1 base from J, with 7 bases in between. Germline V gene sequence: CDR1 LNHDA, CDR2 SQIVND (reference sequence). The CDR3 totals 14 residues. Here the CDR3 DNA reads TGTGCCAGTAGTATAGTAGGCCAGAACACTGAAGCTTTCTTT. Amino acid sequence: CASSIVGQNTEAFF.

As for this clonotype: This may be a read error, as it is one base from a much larger clone. The chain combines TRBV7-6 with TRBJ1-5, with 7 bases matching TRBD1. CDR3 length equals 15 residues. The ends lost 8 bases at V and 3 bases at J; junction bases unmatched: 10. From germline, CDR1 is SGHVS and CDR2 FNYEAQ. The CDR3 spells CASGPSGGVNQPQHF. CDR3 DNA: TGTGCCAGCGGACCCTCAGGGGGGGTCAATCAGCCCCAGCATTTT.

This clonotype occurred a few times. V usage is TRBV2 and J usage is TRBJ2-3, with 7 bases identical to TRBD1. Germline CDR1 reads SNHLY; CDR2 reads FYNNEI. Losses at the gene ends were 5 bases for V and 4 bases for J; bases not matched to a gene: 6. The CDR3 is 14 residues long. The CDR3 protein is CASSYTGVADTQYF. CDR3 bases: TGTGCCAGCAGTTATACAGGGGTGGCAGATACGCAGTATTTT.

The V call is TRBV5-1, the J call TRBJ1-2; perhaps TRBD1 as D (6 bases). This CDR3 contains 14 residues. The germline gives CDR1 SGHRS, CDR2 YFSETQ. The V end lost 6 bases, the J end lost 4 bases, and 16 bases lay between the germline ends. The CDR3 here is CASKDSQSVYGYTF. The CDR3, as DNA: TGCGCCAGCAAGGACAGCCAATCCGTCTATGGCTACACCTTC. Full variable domain (missing parts from reference TRBV5-1 and TRBJ1-2): KAGVTQTPRYLIKTRGQQVTLSCSPISGHRSVSWYQQTPGQGLQFLFEYFSETQRNKGNFPGRFSGRQFSNSRSEMNVSTLELGDSALYLCASKDSQSVYGYTFGSGTRLTVV.

This clonotype appeared many times. The chain recombines TRBV28 with TRBJ1-1; tentatively, D is TRBD1 (5 bases). The CDR3 length is 16 residues. CDR1 MDHEN and CDR2 SYDVKM come from the germline V gene. V lost 5 bases, J lost 7 bases, and 23 bases lay in between. The CDR3 sequence: CASSTSDQGPRGEAFF. CDR3 bases: TGTGCCAGCAGTACCTCGGACCAGGGACCCCGGGGTGAAGCTTTCTTT. Full variable domain (remainder filled in from reference TRBV28 and TRBJ1-1): DVKVTQSSRYLVKRTGEKVFLECVQDMDHENMFWYRQDPGLGLRLIYFSYDVKMKEKGDIPEGYSVSREKKERFSLILESASTNQTSMYLCASSTSDQGPRGEAFFGQGTRLTVV.

This clonotype was found a few times. The V call is TRBV25-1, the J call TRBJ1-2; a weak D match, TRBD1 (5 bases). Germline V gene sequence: CDR1 MGHDK, CDR2 SYGVNS. The V and J ends lost 1 base and 6 bases respectively, with 12 bases between them. The CDR3 runs to 14 residues. Here the CDR3 DNA reads TGTGCCAGCAGTGAATGGGGCGGGGGAGATGGCTACACCTTC. Protein: CASSEWGGGDGYTF.

This clonotype was observed many times. The chain joins TRBV4-1 to TRBJ1-1; weak D call: TRBD1 (6 bases). The CDR3 consists of 13 residues. V was cut by 5 bases and J by 5 bases, with 12 bases left in between. The germline CDR1 and CDR2 sequences are MGHRA and YSYEKL. CDR3 loop: CASSDTGSTEAFF. DNA of the CDR3: TGCGCCAGCAGCGATACAGGGAGTACTGAAGCTTTCTTT.

In this sample, this clonotype turned up a few times. The chain joins TRBV27 to TRBJ1-1; possibly TRBD1 for D (5 bases). V lost 11 bases to trimming and J lost 5 bases, with 12 bases between them. The CDR3 is made up of 11 amino acids. CDR1 MNHEY and CDR2 SMNVEV come from the germline V gene (reference sequence). The chain's CDR3 is CAVRVGTEAFF. DNA for the CDR3: TGTGCCGTCAGGGTCGGGACTGAAGCTTTCTTT.

The gene calls are TRBV11-2 and TRBJ2-1; D gene uncertain. This CDR3 spans 13 amino acids. Germline V lookup: CDR1 SGHAT, CDR2 FQNNGV. Trimming cost V 1 base and J 9 bases, with 10 bases left between them. The CDR3 is CASSLVGSAEQFF. The DNA of the CDR3 is TGTGCCAGCAGCTTAGTCGGCTCTGCTGAGCAGTTCTTC.

Many counts were recorded for this clonotype. This rearrangement joins TRBV28 to TRBJ2-3; 8 nucleotides align to TRBD1. The CDR3 totals 16 residues. From germline, CDR1 is MDHEN and CDR2 SYDVKM. V dropped 6 bases and J dropped 0; count of bases not matched to a gene: 8. CDR3 coding DNA: TGTGCCAGCAGCCGTAACAGGGGGAAGAGCACAGATACGCAGTATTTT. It translates to CASSRNRGKSTDTQYF. The full variable domain, with the rest looked up from reference TRBV28 and TRBJ2-3, is DVKVTQSSRYLVKRTGEKVFLECVQDMDHENMFWYRQDPGLGLRLIYFSYDVKMKEKGDIPEGYSVSREKKERFSLILESASTNQTSMYLCASSRNRGKSTDTQYFGPGTRLTVL.

This clonotype was detected ten times or more. The rearrangement joins TRBV29-1 to TRBJ2-7; 14 bases line up with TRBD2. Germline CDR1 SQVTM, CDR2 ANQGSEA. V gave up 6 bases and J gave up 3 bases; unmatched junction bases: 1. The CDR3 totals 13 residues. The CDR3 loop reads CSVGTSGSYEQYF. Written as DNA, the CDR3 is TGCAGCGTCGGGACTAGCGGGAGCTACGAGCAGTACTTC.

The J gene is TRBJ2-4, the V gene TRBV28; D is undetermined. Germline CDR1 and CDR2: MDHEN and SYDVKM. This CDR3 is built from 16 residues. V lost 2 bases and J lost 0, with 11 bases in between. CDR3 in DNA: TGTGCCAGCAGTTTAGGCACAGAACTAGCCAAAAACATTCAGTACTTC. Residues: CASSLGTELAKNIQYF.

This clonotype was recorded a few times. V is TRBV20-1 and J is TRBJ1-2, with D possibly TRBD1 on 5 matching bases. The V gene's germline CDR1 is DFQATT and CDR2 SNEGSKA (reference sequence). Trimming pared 1 base from V and 2 bases from J, leaving 5 bases between. This CDR3 spans 12 amino acids. As DNA, the CDR3 is TGCAGTGCTAGAGGGGGGAACTATGGCTACACCTTC. Translated: CSARGGNYGYTF.

This clonotype was detected many times. The chain links TRBV7-8 to TRBJ1-2, with 8 bases matching TRBD1. Per germline, CDR1 SGHVS and CDR2 FQNEAQ. With 5 bases clipped from V and 1 base from J, the junction kept 6 bases outside the gene matches. The CDR3 spans 15 residues. The CDR3 here is CASSDYRGSNYGYTF. CDR3 DNA sequence: TGTGCCAGCAGCGACTACAGGGGGAGTAACTATGGCTACACCTTC.